The rows below give T cell receptor beta chains drawn from one sample of a study of regulatory T cells in long-lasting Graves disease. TCRdb reanalysed the multiplex PCR reads using MiXCR and keeps one entry per CDR3 protein. This sample has roughly 500,000 distinct CDR3 sequences, with approximately 15% found just once. This sample was also put to use in a study of T cells in Graves' hyperthyroidism and ophthalmopathy.

Here the sequenced sample was peripheral blood mononuclear cells (PBMCs), taken at new diagnosis, from a patient treated with antithyroid drugs. These receptor sequences come from a man in his thirties or forties with Graves disease. Each CDR3 is given with its conserved first and last residue. Fields, in order: V gene, D gene, J gene, clone size, CDR3 protein, CDR3 DNA. The D gene is left open where the match is weak. Some rows mark clone size as missing; the rest say once, few, many or name a class of expanded clone.

V: TRBV9
D: NA
J: TRBJ1-4
size: few
CDR3: CASSVMGRPTNEKLFF
DNA: TGTGCCAGCAGCGTAATGGGACGCCCAACTAATGAAAAACTGTTTTTT

V: TRBV12-3/TRBV12-4
D: TRBD1
J: TRBJ2-1
size: many
CDR3: CASSLSPRQGAGNEQFF
DNA: TGTGCCAGCAGTTTAAGTCCGAGACAGGGGGCTGGTAATGAGCAGTTCTTC

V: TRBV12-3/TRBV12-4
D: NA
J: TRBJ1-3
size: few
CDR3: CASRTPGSGNTIYF
DNA: TGTGCCAGCAGGACCCCAGGGTCTGGAAACACCATATATTTT

V: TRBV4-1
D: TRBD1
J: TRBJ1-5
size: NA
CDR3: CASGQGVGQGNQPQHF
DNA: TGCGCCAGCGGCCAAGGGGTTGGACAGGGGAATCAGCCCCAGCATTTT

V: TRBV20-1
D: TRBD2
J: TRBJ2-7
size: NA
CDR3: CSALPLAGGFYEQYF
DNA: TGCAGTGCTCTTCCCCTAGCGGGAGGGTTCTACGAGCAGTACTTC

V: TRBV29-1
D: NA
J: TRBJ1-1
size: many
CDR3: CSANREGWAFF
DNA: TGCAGCGCCAACAGGGAAGGGTGGGCTTTCTTT

V: TRBV20-1
D: NA
J: TRBJ1-2
size: few
CDR3: CSANSPETYGYTF
DNA: TGCAGTGCTAATTCCCCCGAGACCTATGGCTACACCTTC

V: TRBV5-8
D: NA
J: TRBJ1-1
size: many
CDR3: CASSLALGAEAFF
DNA: TGTGCCAGCAGCTTGGCGCTAGGGGCTGAAGCTTTCTTT

V: TRBV7-2
D: TRBD2
J: TRBJ2-7
size: NA
CDR3: CASSPNLAGSYEQYF
DNA: TGTGCCAGCAGCCCTAACCTAGCGGGATCCTACGAGCAGTACTTC

V: TRBV29-1
D: NA
J: TRBJ2-7
size: many
CDR3: CSVERSGEQYF
DNA: TGCAGCGTTGAGCGGTCAGGGGAGCAGTACTTC

V: TRBV20-1
D: NA
J: TRBJ1-1
size: NA
CDR3: CSARDFAGGNTEAFF
DNA: TGCAGTGCTAGAGATTTCGCGGGAGGGAACACTGAAGCTTTCTTT

V: TRBV7-2
D: TRBD1
J: TRBJ1-3
size: NA
CDR3: CASSLNRGAGNTIYF
DNA: TGTGCCAGCAGCTTAAACAGGGGGGCTGGAAACACCATATATTTT

V: TRBV5-5
D: NA
J: TRBJ1-2
size: NA
CDR3: CASTSGGRTNYGYTF
DNA: TGTGCCAGCACCTCGGGGGGGAGGACTAACTATGGCTACACCTTC

V: TRBV7-2
D: TRBD2
J: TRBJ2-2
size: few
CDR3: CASSPGTRMMPGELFF
DNA: TGTGCCAGCAGCCCCGGGACTAGGATGATGCCCGGGGAGCTGTTTTTT

V: TRBV2
D: NA
J: TRBJ2-7
size: NA
CDR3: CASSEENRDLYEQYF
DNA: TGTGCCAGCAGTGAAGAAAACAGGGACCTCTACGAGCAGTACTTC

V: TRBV6-1
D: TRBD2
J: TRBJ2-7
size: many
CDR3: CASSRLPGGAYEQYF
DNA: TGTGCCAGCAGCCGCTTACCGGGAGGGGCTTACGAGCAGTACTTC

V: TRBV15
D: NA
J: TRBJ1-1
size: many
CDR3: CATSRGRATEAFF
DNA: TGTGCCACCAGCAGAGGGAGGGCAACTGAAGCTTTCTTT

V: TRBV7-3
D: NA
J: TRBJ2-5
size: few
CDR3: CASSIGPSQETQYF
DNA: TGTGCCAGCAGCATCGGACCGTCGCAAGAGACCCAGTACTTC

V: TRBV9
D: NA
J: TRBJ2-3
size: NA
CDR3: CASSVGVTDTQYF
DNA: TGTGCCAGCAGCGTAGGTGTCACAGATACGCAGTATTTT

V: TRBV5-1
D: TRBD2
J: TRBJ2-3
size: once
CDR3: CASSLAGTSGSYTQYF
DNA: TGCGCCAGCAGCTTGGCGGGGACTAGCGGGAGCTATACGCAGTATTTT

V: TRBV19
D: NA
J: TRBJ2-5
size: NA
CDR3: CASSIRGGGETQYF
DNA: TGTGCCAGTAGTATAAGAGGGGGTGGGGAGACCCAGTACTTC

V: TRBV19
D: TRBD2
J: TRBJ2-2
size: NA
CDR3: CASSIHRAGGKDTGELFF
DNA: TGTGCCAGTAGTATTCACAGAGCGGGAGGAAAGGATACCGGGGAGCTGTTTTTT

V: TRBV19
D: TRBD2
J: TRBJ2-5
size: few
CDR3: CASRLAVEGETQYF
DNA: TGTGCCAGTAGGCTAGCGGTAGAGGGGGAGACCCAGTACTTC

V: TRBV3-1
D: NA
J: TRBJ1-1
size: many
CDR3: CASSQGISNTEAFF
DNA: TGTGCCAGCAGCCAAGGAATCTCGAACACTGAAGCTTTCTTT

V: TRBV7-3
D: NA
J: TRBJ2-1
size: few
CDR3: CASSLISGPSYNEQFF
DNA: TGTGCCAGCAGCTTAATCTCAGGGCCGTCCTACAATGAGCAGTTCTTC

V: TRBV7-9
D: NA
J: TRBJ1-2
size: few
CDR3: CASSLEWSEVAGYTF
DNA: TGTGCCAGCAGCTTAGAATGGTCGGAGGTGGCAGGCTACACCTTC

V: TRBV20-1
D: NA
J: TRBJ2-1
size: many
CDR3: CSARPGLAGNEQFF
DNA: TGCAGTGCAAGGCCGGGACTGGCAGGCAATGAGCAGTTCTTC

V: TRBV6-2/TRBV6-3
D: NA
J: TRBJ2-7
size: NA
CDR3: CASSWDFAYEQYF
DNA: TGTGCCAGCAGTTGGGACTTCGCCTACGAGCAGTACTTC

V: TRBV11-2
D: NA
J: TRBJ2-3
size: many
CDR3: CASRSGPRFTDTQYF
DNA: TGTGCCAGCAGGTCGGGACCGAGATTCACAGATACGCAGTATTTT

V: TRBV9
D: NA
J: TRBJ2-3
size: few
CDR3: CASSVGLPTDTQYF
DNA: TGTGCCAGCAGCGTCGGGCTACCCACAGATACGCAGTATTTT

V: TRBV24-1
D: NA
J: TRBJ1-2
size: many
CDR3: CATSDLDSPYGYTF
DNA: TGTGCCACCAGTGACCTGGACAGCCCCTATGGCTACACCTTC

V: TRBV15
D: NA
J: TRBJ2-7
size: many
CDR3: CATSRDLTGGGEQYF
DNA: TGTGCCACCAGCAGAGATCTTACCGGGGGAGGCGAGCAGTACTTC

V: TRBV18
D: NA
J: TRBJ2-1
size: NA
CDR3: CVSSHGNSYNEQFF
DNA: TGTGTCAGCTCACACGGGAACTCCTACAATGAGCAGTTCTTC

V: TRBV12-3/TRBV12-4
D: NA
J: TRBJ1-5
size: many
CDR3: CASSLKKVPQHF
DNA: TGTGCCAGCAGTTTAAAAAAGGTCCCCCAGCATTTT

V: TRBV11-2
D: NA
J: TRBJ2-1
size: many
CDR3: CASSPIGDEQFF
DNA: TGTGCCAGCAGCCCAATCGGGGATGAGCAGTTCTTC

V: TRBV11-2
D: TRBD1
J: TRBJ2-1
size: many
CDR3: CATATGIPYNEQFF
DNA: TGTGCCACAGCGACAGGGATCCCCTACAATGAGCAGTTCTTC

V: TRBV20-1
D: NA
J: TRBJ1-1
size: NA
CDR3: CSAVGGTEAFF
DNA: TGCAGTGCTGTGGGCGGGACTGAAGCTTTCTTT

V: TRBV7-8
D: NA
J: TRBJ2-1
size: NA
CDR3: CASSLTRENEQFF
DNA: TGTGCCAGCAGCTTAACCAGGGAAAATGAGCAGTTCTTC

V: TRBV12-3/TRBV12-4
D: NA
J: TRBJ2-7
size: many
CDR3: CASSRGFPQYF
DNA: TGTGCCAGCAGCCGGGGATTCCCGCAGTACTTC

V: TRBV12-3/TRBV12-4
D: NA
J: TRBJ2-7
size: NA
CDR3: CASSLGTVRDEQYF
DNA: TGTGCCAGCAGTTTAGGGACAGTCCGGGACGAGCAGTACTTC

V: TRBV5-1
D: NA
J: TRBJ2-5
size: NA
CDR3: CASSLAEGRLGETQYF
DNA: TGCGCCAGCAGCTTGGCGGAGGGCCGCCTCGGAGAGACCCAGTACTTC